These T cell receptor beta chains were read from a single sample in a study of T-cell reconstitution after alpha-beta-depleted transplantation in children. TCRdb reprocessed the PCR reads via MiXCR and lists one record per CDR3 protein. The sample lists hundreds of thousands of distinct CDR3 sequences, 8% to 11% occurring once. The starting material was PBMCs, obtained before TCRalphabeta/CD19-depleted stem cell transplant. The receptor source for this set is a child aged 2 to 10 with inherited bone marrow failure, due to receive a stem cell transplant. The conserved cysteine and the conserved F or W are not part of the CDR3 here. Each record gives: J gene, clone size, V gene, CDR3 protein. The size field is filled for only some rows; it gives once, few, many or a size class.

TRBJ1-2	few	TRBV4-1	ASSQDDRGLYGYT
TRBJ1-2	many	TRBV27	ASSSQTGVDGYT
TRBJ1-2	NA	TRBV6-2/TRBV6-3	ASSNGGVGYT
TRBJ2-5	many	TRBV27	ASSLRGTETQY
TRBJ2-7	NA	TRBV29-1	SVHGQGPYEQY
TRBJ1-5	many	TRBV7-8	ASSLAPGGSQPQH
TRBJ1-1	few	TRBV27	ASSLGAGTLNTEAF
TRBJ2-3	many	TRBV29-1	SVEKGSGVIDTQY
TRBJ2-1	few	TRBV30	AWSAPLAGVFNEQF
TRBJ2-5	many	TRBV15	ATTTPFTY
TRBJ2-1	many	TRBV27	ARASGSSYNEQF
TRBJ2-3	many	TRBV9	ASSVDFSGKDTQY
TRBJ2-7	many	TRBV7-9	ASTESGVSYEQY
TRBJ1-2	many	TRBV12-3/TRBV12-4	ASSLGAGYGYT
TRBJ2-7	few	TRBV20-1	SARGATGGLYEQY
TRBJ2-7	many	TRBV5-1	ASSLGGATHEQY
TRBJ2-1	NA	TRBV18	ASSTDHYNEQF
TRBJ2-5	few	TRBV20-1	SASPVVQETQY
TRBJ2-3	NA	TRBV29-1	SVGRDTDTQY
TRBJ2-3	few	TRBV20-1	SAHPPRGGRTDTQY
TRBJ2-2	many	TRBV20-1	SAPQRVGELF
TRBJ2-3	NA	TRBV29-1	SVEGLHSTDTQY
TRBJ2-7	many	TRBV7-9	ASSLASGKKSYEQY
TRBJ2-1	NA	TRBV3-1	ASSQAGLAGVEQF
TRBJ2-3	NA	TRBV13	ASTEADTQY
TRBJ1-3	many	TRBV6-5	ASSYSKDAGGHTIY
TRBJ2-2	NA	TRBV11-3	ASSPRGEGWLAGANTGELF
TRBJ2-5	NA	TRBV5-4	ASSWDYALQETQY
TRBJ2-3	many	TRBV29-1	SAVLREGHGDTQY
TRBJ2-1	many	TRBV4-3	ASSGRFSYNEQF
TRBJ1-2	many	TRBV12-3/TRBV12-4	ASSLRRRPNSGYT
TRBJ2-5	many	TRBV20-1	SARAGSGGETQY
TRBJ1-2	many	TRBV20-1	SASPPGYGYT
TRBJ2-5	many	TRBV5-1	ASSAGTTYQETQY
TRBJ1-5	many	TRBV5-1	ASSTDSNQPQH
TRBJ1-1	many	TRBV20-1	SASWDSNTEAF
TRBJ2-1	NA	TRBV12-3/TRBV12-4	ASSLTLAGRFEQF
TRBJ2-3	NA	TRBV20-1	SAHGSGRSDTQY
TRBJ1-2	many	TRBV27	ASSLGAAYGYT
TRBJ1-1	many	TRBV14	ASSLFRQPGEAF
TRBJ1-5	many	TRBV12-3/TRBV12-4	ASTLGSGRPQH
TRBJ2-2	many	TRBV12-3/TRBV12-4	ASSPGTSGRGNGELF
TRBJ2-7	many	TRBV9	ASSAGDGAYEQY
TRBJ1-5	many	TRBV6-5	ASSYAVDYQPQH
TRBJ2-3	many	TRBV29-1	SVDTDTQY
TRBJ1-1	many	TRBV20-1	SASDDRGGTEAF